The 30 T cell receptor beta chains in this list originate from one sample, sequenced in a study of blood T cell repertoires in COVID-19 (dated by TCRdb to 2019 to 2021). Libraries were constructed by the immunoSEQ multiplex PCR assay. TCRdb limited this immuneACCESS table to in-frame rearrangements with V and J called. A share of clones is missing; checked studies link under half to unresolved V genes, and the rest is unexplained. For this sample there are about 190,000 clones; roughly 90% appear just once. The ten largest clonotypes hold roughly 6.7% of the sample. The sequenced sample was peripheral blood. The receptors were gathered from a man aged 35 to 55 with acute or convalescent COVID-19.

The chain combines TRBV19 with TRBJ2-1; 12 bases are shared with TRBD2. V lost 2 bases to trimming and J lost 4 bases; unmatched junction nucleotides: 6. This CDR3 contains 17 residues. CDR1 and CDR2 (germline): LNHDA, SQIVND (reference sequence). CDR3 sequence (DNA): TGTGCCAGTAGTATAATCTCACTAGCGGGGGGTTACAATGAGCAGTTCTTC. Amino acids: CASSIISLAGGYNEQFF.

CDR3 sequence reads: CASSLRMDWNTEAFF. CDR3 nucleotides: TGTGCCAGTAGTTTACGAATGGACTGGAACACTGAAGCTTTCTTT. V usage is TRBV19 and J usage is TRBJ1-1; no reliable D call. The germline V gene encodes CDR1 LNHDA and CDR2 SQIVND (reference sequence). The CDR3 contains 15 residues. Trimming left V 5 bases short and J 1 base short, with 14 bases between. Full variable domain (rest looked up from reference TRBV19 and TRBJ1-1): DGGITQSPKYLFRKEGQNVTLSCEQNLNHDAMYWYRQDPGQGLRLIYYSQIVNDFQKGDIAEGYSVSREKKESFPLTVTSAQKNPTAFYLCASSLRMDWNTEAFFGQGTRLTVV.

The V and J genes are TRBV6-1 and TRBJ1-5; 7 positions match TRBD1. CDR3 length: 15 amino acids. Germline-derived CDR1 and CDR2 are MNHNS and SASEGT. Losses at the gene ends were 2 bases for V and 0 bases for J; bases not matched to a gene: 1. CDR3 nucleotide sequence: TGTGCCAGCAGTGAAAGGGGGCTTAGCAATCAGCCCCAGCATTTT. Translated: CASSERGLSNQPQHF.

The chain has TRBV5-4 and TRBJ1-4; 8 nucleotides align to TRBD1. Looked up from germline, CDR1 is SGHNT and CDR2 is YYREEE (reference sequence). This CDR3 is 14 amino acids long. Trimming at V came to 4 bases and at J to 7 bases, leaving 6 bases not matched to a gene. For the CDR3, the DNA is TGTGCCAGCAGCCGGACAGGGTTTGGTGAAAAACTGTTTTTT. This translates into CASSRTGFGEKLFF.

This clone has only one observation. The CDR3 here is CAWSVGRNNQPQHF. Written as DNA, the CDR3 is TGTGCCTGGAGTGTGGGCAGGAACAATCAGCCCCAGCATTTT. V usage is TRBV30 and J usage is TRBJ1-5; D is uncertain. V dropped 0 bases and J dropped 3 bases, with 9 bases sitting between them. Germline V gene sequence: CDR1 GTSNPN, CDR2 SVGIG (reference sequence). The CDR3 is made up of 14 amino acids.

V is TRBV5-1 and J is TRBJ1-2; 10 bases agree with TRBD1. The length of the CDR3 is 14 residues. J lost 8 bases, V lost 4 bases, and 8 bases had no gene match. Germline V gene sequence: CDR1 SGHRS, CDR2 YFSETQ. For the CDR3, the DNA is TGCGCCAGCAGCCTGGGACAGGGGAGCGGGGGCTACACCTTC. Its translation is CASSLGQGSGGYTF.

The CDR3 here is CASSYSIWTPSYEQYF. CDR3 in DNA: TGTGCCAGCAGTTACTCGATATGGACACCTTCCTACGAGCAGTACTTC. The V and J genes are TRBV6-2 or TRBV6-3 and TRBJ2-7, with D possibly TRBD1 on 5 matching bases. V was pared by 0 bases and J by 1 base, with 13 bases between. This CDR3 contains 16 residues. From germline, CDR1 is MNHEY and CDR2 SVGEGT.

The rearrangement joins TRBV27 to TRBJ1-1, with D possibly TRBD1 on 6 matching bases. Germline CDR1 MNHEY, CDR2 SMNVEV (reference sequence). CDR3 size: 13 residues. Trimming shortened V by 4 bases and J by 6 bases, and 12 bases separated the two germline ends. The CDR3 DNA follows: TGTGCCAGCAGTTGGAGGCAGGGGCCTGAAGCTTTCTTT. Protein sequence: CASSWRQGPEAFF.

This chain connects TRBV5-1 to TRBJ2-5; 10 bases map to TRBD2. The CDR3 runs to 14 residues. V was pared by 8 bases and J by 5 bases, with 9 bases of the junction left unmatched. CDR1 SGHRS and CDR2 YFSETQ come from the germline V gene. CDR3 nucleotides: TGCGCCAGTGACAGCGGGGGGGCCCGGGAGACCCAGTACTTC. Translating gives CASDSGGARETQYF.

This chain links TRBV5-1 with TRBJ1-2; D might be TRBD1 (6 bases). Germline V lookup: CDR1 SGHRS, CDR2 YFSETQ. This CDR3 spans 16 amino acids. The V gene lost 1 base and the J gene lost 3 bases, with 16 bases spanning the gap. CDR3 nucleotide sequence: TGCGCCAGCAGCTTGCCTCCGGGGGGGCGCGACTATGGCTACACCTTC. Its protein product is CASSLPPGGRDYGYTF.

The chain has TRBV5-1 and TRBJ2-5, with 16 bases identical to TRBD2. V lost 0 bases to trimming and J lost 1 base; unmatched junction nucleotides: 3. This CDR3 region has 18 residues. Germline CDR1 and CDR2: SGHRS and YFSETQ. CDR3 in amino acids: CASSLAGLAGGIQETQYF. The CDR3 DNA reads TGCGCCAGCAGCTTGGCGGGACTAGCGGGGGGGATCCAAGAGACCCAGTACTTC.

The chain uses TRBV4-2 and TRBJ2-7; weak D call: TRBD1 (5 bases). The CDR3 runs 12 residues. The V and J ends lost 0 bases and 10 bases respectively, with 10 bases between them. Germline-derived CDR1 and CDR2 are LGHNA and YNFKEQ. In DNA, the CDR3 is TGTGCCAGCAGCCAAGATGGCAGGGATCAGTACTTC. Translating it yields CASSQDGRDQYF.

The count of this clone is one. The chain links TRBV24-1 to TRBJ1-2; 9 bases align to TRBD1. Germline CDR1 reads KGHDR; CDR2 reads SFDVKD. The CDR3 runs 13 residues. Germline trimming cut 4 bases from V and 4 bases from J; bases unmatched to any gene: 0. CDR3 bases: TGTGCCACCAGTGAGGGACAGGGCTATGGCTACACCTTC. Translated, it gives CATSEGQGYGYTF.

This CDR3 reads CASSIAGSLGQPQHF. In DNA form, the CDR3 reads TGTGCCAGTAGTATTGCAGGCTCCCTCGGTCAGCCCCAGCATTTT. The chain combines TRBV19 with TRBJ1-5; D gene unclear. CDR3 length equals 15 residues. Germline V gives CDR1 LNHDA, CDR2 SQIVND (reference sequence). Trimming removed 3 bases at V and 6 bases at J, with 15 bases between.

The chain employs TRBV29-1 and TRBJ1-2; D not resolved. Germline assignment: CDR1 SQVTM and CDR2 ANQGSEA. CDR3 length: 9 residues. Trimming shortened V by 4 bases and J by 10 bases, and 7 bases separated the two germline ends. CDR3 sequence: CSVGSDYTF. The CDR3 DNA follows: TGCAGCGTTGGGTCAGACTACACCTTC.

This sequence joins TRBV5-5 and TRBJ2-4; 7 bases fit TRBD2. This CDR3 has 16 amino acids. V lost 0 bases, J lost 0 bases, and 3 bases stayed unmatched. Per germline, CDR1 SGHKS and CDR2 YYEKEE (reference sequence). CDR3 nucleotide sequence: TGTGCCAGCAGCTTGGACGCGGGGGTAGCCAAAAACATTCAGTACTTC. Translating gives CASSLDAGVAKNIQYF.

The chain couples TRBV10-1 to TRBJ1-4; TRBD1 matches 7 bases. V was clipped by 6 bases and J by 8 bases; unmatched bases: 3. This CDR3 has 12 residues. Looked up from germline, CDR1 is WNHNN and CDR2 is SYGVQD (reference sequence). The CDR3 is CASSRDREKLFF. The DNA for the CDR3 is TGCGCCAGCAGCCGGGACAGAGAAAAACTGTTTTTT.

V usage is TRBV2 and J usage is TRBJ1-4; D might be TRBD1 (6 bases). CDR3 size: 15 residues. The germline gives CDR1 SNHLY, CDR2 FYNNEI. Trimming pared 5 bases from V and 0 bases from J, leaving 10 bases between. The CDR3 nucleotides are TGTGCCAGCAGTTATCGGACAGCAACTAATGAAAAACTGTTTTTT. It is translated as CASSYRTATNEKLFF. The full variable domain, its missing parts supplied by reference TRBV2 and TRBJ1-4, is EPEVTQTPSHQVTQMGQEVILRCVPISNHLYFYWYRQILGQKVEFLVSFYNNEISEKSEIFDDQFSVERPDGSNFTLKIRSTKLEDSAMYFCASSYRTATNEKLFFGSGTQLSVL.

This clone came up once. The chain combines TRBV6-5 with TRBJ2-5; D may be TRBD2 (6 bases). Germline CDR1 MNHEY, CDR2 SVGAGI. The CDR3 runs 14 residues. V dropped 8 bases and J dropped 0 bases, with 13 bases sitting between them. CDR3 bases: TGTGCCAGCGCCGCCCGGGGGTACCAAGAGACCCAGTACTTC. This codes for CASAARGYQETQYF.

This sequence joins TRBV5-4 and TRBJ2-7; 10 nucleotides match TRBD1. V trimming: 4 bases; J trimming: 2 bases; junction bases outside the gene matches: 9. Germline values: CDR1 SGHNT, CDR2 YYREEE (reference sequence). CDR3 length equals 16 residues. CDR3 bases: TGTGCCAGCAGCGTGGGACAGGGGAGATCGACCTACGAGCAGTACTTC. This codes for CASSVGQGRSTYEQYF.

The CDR3 DNA follows: TGTGCCAGCTCACCGAGACGACAGGAGAACACCGGGGAGCTGTTTTTT. This codes for CASSPRRQENTGELFF. The V gene is TRBV18, the J gene TRBJ2-2; D perhaps matches TRBD1 (6 bases). Deletions cut 3 bases from V and 1 base from J, with 12 bases between. This CDR3 contains 16 residues. CDR1 and CDR2 from the germline V gene are KGHSH and LQKENI. Based on the CDR3 plus reference TRBV18 and TRBJ2-2, the full variable domain is NAGVMQNPRHLVRRRGQEARLRCSPMKGHSHVYWYRQLPEEGLKFMVYLQKENIIDESGMPKERFSAEFPKEGPSILRIQQVVRGDSAAYFCASSPRRQENTGELFFGEGSRLTVL.

Worth noting for this clone: The same CDR3 is also encoded by other DNA sequences in this sample. V and J are TRBV5-1 and TRBJ2-5; D might be TRBD2 (6 bases). Germline CDR1 and CDR2: SGHRS and YFSETQ. Trimming took 0 bases from V and 5 from J, leaving 14 bases between them. The CDR3 extends over 15 amino acids. CDR3 nucleotide sequence: TGCGCCAGCAGCTTGGGCGGCGGGAACAGGGAGACCCAGTACTTC. Translating it yields CASSLGGGNRETQYF. Full variable domain (outside the CDR3, taken from reference TRBV5-1 and TRBJ2-5): KAGVTQTPRYLIKTRGQQVTLSCSPISGHRSVSWYQQTPGQGLQFLFEYFSETQRNKGNFPGRFSGRQFSNSRSEMNVSTLELGDSALYLCASSLGGGNRETQYFGPGTRLLVL.

The V and J genes are TRBV29-1 and TRBJ2-6, with 8 bases lining up with TRBD2. The CDR3 consists of 18 residues. The V gene's germline CDR1 is SQVTM and CDR2 ANQGSEA. After removal of 4 bases from V and 0 bases from J, the junction contained 11 bases not matched to a gene. Written as DNA, the CDR3 is TGCAGCGTTGTAAGTTGGCGGGGGGCCGGCTCTGGGGCCAACGTCCTGACTTTC. It encodes CSVVSWRGAGSGANVLTF. Combining the CDR3 with reference TRBV29-1 and TRBJ2-6 gives the whole variable domain SAVISQKPSRDICQRGTSLTIQCQVDSQVTMMFWYRQQPGQSLTLIATANQGSEATYESGFVIDKFPISRPNLTFSTLTVSNMSPEDSSIYLCSVVSWRGAGSGANVLTFGAGSRLTVL.

The DNA for the CDR3 is TGTGCCAGCAGTTCGCCCCGGGAGGGACGCTATGGCTACACCTTC. Its protein product is CASSSPREGRYGYTF. V and J are TRBV27 and TRBJ1-2; weak D call: TRBD1 (5 bases). Germline V lookup: CDR1 MNHEY, CDR2 SMNVEV (reference sequence). This CDR3 spans 15 amino acids. V gave up 4 bases and J gave up 4 bases, with 16 bases separating them.

The chain employs TRBV5-1 and TRBJ2-1, with D possibly matching TRBD1 (6 bases). CDR3 length equals 13 residues. Trimming stripped 2 bases from V and 5 bases from J, with 8 bases between. The V gene's germline CDR1 is SGHRS and CDR2 YFSETQ. For the CDR3, the DNA is TGCGCCAGCAGCTTAGGGGGAGACAATGAGCAGTTCTTC. It is translated as CASSLGGDNEQFF.

The chain recombines TRBV27 with TRBJ1-1; D gene uncertain. The germline CDR1 and CDR2 sequences are MNHEY and SMNVEV (reference sequence). The CDR3 covers 17 residues. Trimming pared 5 bases from V and 3 bases from J, leaving 22 bases between. The CDR3 loop reads CASSPPPTTGRDTEAFF. The CDR3 nucleotides are TGTGCCAGCAGTCCTCCACCGACAACTGGGCGGGACACTGAAGCTTTCTTT.

This clone has a handful of counts. V is TRBV19 and J is TRBJ2-2, with D possibly being TRBD1 (6 bases). Germline V gene data show CDR1 as LNHDA and CDR2 as SQIVND (reference sequence). The CDR3 is 13 residues long. V was pared by 7 bases and J by 8 bases, with 14 bases between. The CDR3 DNA reads TGTGCCAGTACCCCACAGGGTAATGGGGAGCTGTTTTTT. It is translated as CASTPQGNGELFF.

This chain connects TRBV5-6 to TRBJ2-5; tentatively, D is TRBD1 (5 bases). This CDR3 has 17 amino acids. The germline gives CDR1 SGHDT, CDR2 YYEEEE. V lost 0 bases, J lost 1 base, and 16 bases lay in between. CDR3 amino acids: CASSLDRWSVPQETQYF. The CDR3 nucleotides read TGTGCCAGCAGCTTGGACAGGTGGTCCGTACCCCAAGAGACCCAGTACTTC.

CDR3 DNA: TGTGCCAGCAGGACGACTACAGGGAGCGTGTACACCTTC. The encoded protein is CASRTTTGSVYTF. The V gene is TRBV2, the J gene TRBJ1-2, with D possibly matching TRBD1 (6 bases). The CDR3 is made up of 13 amino acids. CDR1 is SNHLY and CDR2 is FYNNEI in the germline V gene. Between the trimmed V and J ends, which lost 6 bases and 11 bases, there was a span of 19 bases.

The chain joins TRBV11-2 to TRBJ1-1; D gene ambiguous. The CDR3 length is 13 residues. Germline loops: CDR1 SGHAT, CDR2 FQNNGV. V was shortened by 7 bases and J by 3 bases, with 12 bases between the two germline ends. As DNA, the CDR3 is TGTGCCAGCAAGTTCCCTGGGCACACTGAAGCTTTCTTT. Translation gives CASKFPGHTEAFF.